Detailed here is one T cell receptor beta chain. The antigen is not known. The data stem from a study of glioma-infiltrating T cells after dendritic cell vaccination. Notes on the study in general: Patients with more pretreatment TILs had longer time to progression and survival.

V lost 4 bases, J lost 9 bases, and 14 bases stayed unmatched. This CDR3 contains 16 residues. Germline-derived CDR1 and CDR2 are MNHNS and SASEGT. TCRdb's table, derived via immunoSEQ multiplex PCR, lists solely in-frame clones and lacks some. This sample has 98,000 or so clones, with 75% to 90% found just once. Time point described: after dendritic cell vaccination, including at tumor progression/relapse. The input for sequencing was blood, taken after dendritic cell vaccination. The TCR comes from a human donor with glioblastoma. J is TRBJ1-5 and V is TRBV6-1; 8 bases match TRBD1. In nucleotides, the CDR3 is TGTGCCAGCAGTGGGAACCAACAGGGGGGGGTTCGGCCCCAGCATTTT. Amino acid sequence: CASSGNQQGGVRPQHF.